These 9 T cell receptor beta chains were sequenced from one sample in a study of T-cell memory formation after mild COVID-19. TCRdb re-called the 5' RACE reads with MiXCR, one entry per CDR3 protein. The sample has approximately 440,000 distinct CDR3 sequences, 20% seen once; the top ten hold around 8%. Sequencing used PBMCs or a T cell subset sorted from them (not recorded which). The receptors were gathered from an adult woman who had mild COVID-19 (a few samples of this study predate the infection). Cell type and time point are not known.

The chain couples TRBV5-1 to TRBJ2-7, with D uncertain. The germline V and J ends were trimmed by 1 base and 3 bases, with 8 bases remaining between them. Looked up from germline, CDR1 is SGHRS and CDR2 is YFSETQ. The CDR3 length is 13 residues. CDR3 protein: CASSLSTRYEQYF. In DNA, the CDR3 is TGCGCCAGCAGCTTGTCCACTCGCTACGAGCAGTACTTC.

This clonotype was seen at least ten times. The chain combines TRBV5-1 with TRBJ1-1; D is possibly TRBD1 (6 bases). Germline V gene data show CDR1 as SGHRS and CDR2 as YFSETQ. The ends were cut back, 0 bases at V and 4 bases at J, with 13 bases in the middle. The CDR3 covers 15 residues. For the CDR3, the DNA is TGCGCCAGCAGCTTGGATGGGCAGGGGCCCACTGAAGCTTTCTTT. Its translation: CASSLDGQGPTEAFF. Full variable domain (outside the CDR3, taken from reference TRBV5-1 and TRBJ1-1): KAGVTQTPRYLIKTRGQQVTLSCSPISGHRSVSWYQQTPGQGLQFLFEYFSETQRNKGNFPGRFSGRQFSNSRSEMNVSTLELGDSALYLCASSLDGQGPTEAFFGQGTRLTVV.

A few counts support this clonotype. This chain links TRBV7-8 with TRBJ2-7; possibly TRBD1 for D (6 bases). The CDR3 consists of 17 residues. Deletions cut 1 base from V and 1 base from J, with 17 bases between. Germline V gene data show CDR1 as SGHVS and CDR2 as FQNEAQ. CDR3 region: CASSLGPAAGASYEQYF. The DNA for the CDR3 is TGTGCCAGCAGCTTAGGTCCCGCGGCAGGGGCATCCTACGAGCAGTACTTC.

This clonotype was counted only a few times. The DNA of the CDR3 is TGTGCCAGCAGCTTAGGAACTTTCGCGAACACCGGGGAGCTGTTTTTT. Translation gives CASSLGTFANTGELFF. The chain employs TRBV7-9 and TRBJ2-2, with no clear D. The CDR3 is made up of 16 amino acids. Trimming shortened V by 1 base and J by 0 bases, and 9 bases separated the two germline ends. Germline V gives CDR1 SEHNR, CDR2 FQNEAQ (reference sequence).

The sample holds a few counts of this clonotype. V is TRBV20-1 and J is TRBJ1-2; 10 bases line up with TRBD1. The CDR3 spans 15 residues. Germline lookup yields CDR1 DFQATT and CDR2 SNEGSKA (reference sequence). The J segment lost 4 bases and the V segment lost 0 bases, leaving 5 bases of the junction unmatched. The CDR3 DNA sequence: TGCAGTGCTAGAGACCCCAGACAGGGGGCCTATGGCTACACCTTC. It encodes CSARDPRQGAYGYTF.

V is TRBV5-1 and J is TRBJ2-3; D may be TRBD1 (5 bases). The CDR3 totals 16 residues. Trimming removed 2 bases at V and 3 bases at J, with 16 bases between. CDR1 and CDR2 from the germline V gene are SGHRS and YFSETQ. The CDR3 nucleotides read TGCGCCAGCAGCTTAACCAGGGTTGGTTTGACAGATACGCAGTATTTT. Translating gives CASSLTRVGLTDTQYF.

CDR3 nucleotides: TGTGCCAGCAGTACAGGGCGAACAACCGGGGAGCTGTTTTTT. Translated: CASSTGRTTGELFF. V usage is TRBV7-7 and J usage is TRBJ2-2; possibly TRBD1 for D (6 bases). The CDR3 is 14 residues long. Germline V gene data show CDR1 as SSHAT and CDR2 as FNYEAQ (reference sequence). V lost 6 bases, J lost 5 bases, and 13 bases lay in between.

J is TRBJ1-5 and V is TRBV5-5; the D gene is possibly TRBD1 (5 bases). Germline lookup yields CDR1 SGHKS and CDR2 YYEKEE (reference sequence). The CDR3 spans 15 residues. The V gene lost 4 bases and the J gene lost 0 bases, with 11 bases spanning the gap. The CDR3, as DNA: TGTGCCAGCAGCCCCGACGGGACTAGCAATCAGCCCCAGCATTTT. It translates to CASSPDGTSNQPQHF. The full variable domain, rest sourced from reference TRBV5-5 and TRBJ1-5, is DAGVTQSPTHLIKTRGQQVTLRCSPISGHKSVSWYQQVLGQGPQFIFQYYEKEERGRGNFPDRFSARQFPNYSSELNVNALLLGDSALYLCASSPDGTSNQPQHFGDGTRLSIL.

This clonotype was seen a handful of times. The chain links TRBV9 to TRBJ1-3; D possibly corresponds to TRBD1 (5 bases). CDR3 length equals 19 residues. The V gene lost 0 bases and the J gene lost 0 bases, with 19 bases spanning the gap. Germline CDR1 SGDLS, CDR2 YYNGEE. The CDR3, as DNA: TGTGCCAGCAGCGTAGGGTTGTCGCAGGGATTAAGCTCTGGAAACACCATATATTTT. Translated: CASSVGLSQGLSSGNTIYF.